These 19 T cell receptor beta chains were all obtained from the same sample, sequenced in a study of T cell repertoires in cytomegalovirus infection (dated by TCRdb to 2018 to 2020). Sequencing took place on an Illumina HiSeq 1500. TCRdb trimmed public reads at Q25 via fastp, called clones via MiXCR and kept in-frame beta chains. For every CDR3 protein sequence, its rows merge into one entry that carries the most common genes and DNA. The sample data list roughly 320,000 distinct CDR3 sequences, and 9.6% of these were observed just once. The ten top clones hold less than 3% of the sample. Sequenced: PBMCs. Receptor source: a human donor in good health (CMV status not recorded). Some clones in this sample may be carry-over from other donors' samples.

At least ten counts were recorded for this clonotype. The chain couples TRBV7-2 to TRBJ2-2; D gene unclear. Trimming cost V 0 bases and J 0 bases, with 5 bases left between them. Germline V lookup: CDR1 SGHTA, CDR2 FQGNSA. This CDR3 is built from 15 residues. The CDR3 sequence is CASSLAATNTGELFF. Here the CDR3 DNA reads TGTGCCAGCAGCTTAGCGGCAACGAACACCGGGGAGCTGTTTTTT. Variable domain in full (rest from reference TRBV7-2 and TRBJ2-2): GAGVSQSPSNKVTEKGKDVELRCDPISGHTALYWYRQSLGQGLEFLIYFQGNSAPDKSGLPSDRFSAERTGGSVSTLTIQRTQQEDSAVYLCASSLAATNTGELFFGEGSRLTVL.

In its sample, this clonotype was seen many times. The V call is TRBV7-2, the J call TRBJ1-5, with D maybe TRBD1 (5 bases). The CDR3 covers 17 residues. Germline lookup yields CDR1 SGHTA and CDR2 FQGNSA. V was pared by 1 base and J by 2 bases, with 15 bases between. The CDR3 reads CASSLGSAGKGNQPQHF. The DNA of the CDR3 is TGTGCCAGCAGCTTAGGGTCCGCAGGGAAAGGCAATCAGCCCCAGCATTTT.

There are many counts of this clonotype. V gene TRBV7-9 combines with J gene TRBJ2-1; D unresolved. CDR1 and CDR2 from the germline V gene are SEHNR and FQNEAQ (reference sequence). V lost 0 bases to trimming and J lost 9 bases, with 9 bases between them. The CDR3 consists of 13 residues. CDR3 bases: TGTGCCAGCAGCTTAGCGCCGCGGACTGAGCAGTTCTTC. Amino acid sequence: CASSLAPRTEQFF.

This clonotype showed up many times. CDR3 in amino acids: CASSLGRTGELFF. The CDR3 nucleotides are TGTGCCAGCAGCTTAGGACGGACCGGGGAGCTGTTTTTT. This chain joins TRBV7-9 and TRBJ2-2; no definite D call. Germline V lookup: CDR1 SEHNR, CDR2 FQNEAQ (reference sequence). This CDR3 has 13 amino acids. Between the trimmed V and J ends, which lost 1 base and 5 bases, there was a span of 5 bases.

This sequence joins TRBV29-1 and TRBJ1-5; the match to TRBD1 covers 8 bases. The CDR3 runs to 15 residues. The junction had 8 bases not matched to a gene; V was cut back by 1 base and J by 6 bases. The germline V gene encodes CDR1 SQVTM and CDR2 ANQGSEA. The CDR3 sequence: CSVEVSGQGRQPQHF. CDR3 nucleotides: TGCAGCGTTGAAGTTAGTGGACAGGGTCGTCAGCCCCAGCATTTT.

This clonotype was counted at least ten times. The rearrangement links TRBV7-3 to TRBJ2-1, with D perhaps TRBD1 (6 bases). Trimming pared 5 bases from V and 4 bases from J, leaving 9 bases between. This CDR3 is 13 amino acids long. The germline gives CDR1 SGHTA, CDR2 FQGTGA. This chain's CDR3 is CASSRTGYNEQFF. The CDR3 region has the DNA TGTGCCAGCAGCCGCACAGGGTACAATGAGCAGTTCTTC.

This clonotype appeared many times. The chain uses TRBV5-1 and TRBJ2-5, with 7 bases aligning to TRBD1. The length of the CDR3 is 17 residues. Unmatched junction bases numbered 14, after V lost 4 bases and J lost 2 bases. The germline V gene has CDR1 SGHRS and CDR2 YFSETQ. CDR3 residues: CASSEYLGTERQETQYF. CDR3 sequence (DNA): TGCGCCAGCAGCGAGTACCTCGGGACAGAAAGACAAGAGACCCAGTACTTC.

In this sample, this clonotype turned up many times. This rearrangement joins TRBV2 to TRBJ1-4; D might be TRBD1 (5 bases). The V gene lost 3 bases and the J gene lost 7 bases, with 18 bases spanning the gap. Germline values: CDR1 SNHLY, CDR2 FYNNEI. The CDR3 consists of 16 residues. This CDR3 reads CASSDSTHGGSEKLFF. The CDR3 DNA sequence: TGTGCCAGCAGTGACTCCACCCACGGGGGGAGTGAAAAACTGTTTTTT.

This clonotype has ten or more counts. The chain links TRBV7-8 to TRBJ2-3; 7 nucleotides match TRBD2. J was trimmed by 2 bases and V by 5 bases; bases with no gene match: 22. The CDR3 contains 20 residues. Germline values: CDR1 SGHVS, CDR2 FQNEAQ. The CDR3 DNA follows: TGTGCCAGCAGCCCCAGCGAGAAGGGGCGCGGACTAGAAGCCACAGATACGCAGTATTTT. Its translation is CASSPSEKGRGLEATDTQYF.

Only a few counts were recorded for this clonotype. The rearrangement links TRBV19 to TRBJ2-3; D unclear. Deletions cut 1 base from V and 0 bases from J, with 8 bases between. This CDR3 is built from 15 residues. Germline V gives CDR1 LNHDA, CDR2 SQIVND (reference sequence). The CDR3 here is CASSIVDSSTDTQYF. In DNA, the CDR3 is TGTGCCAGTAGTATAGTGGATTCTAGCACAGATACGCAGTATTTT. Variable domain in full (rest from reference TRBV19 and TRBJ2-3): DGGITQSPKYLFRKEGQNVTLSCEQNLNHDAMYWYRQDPGQGLRLIYYSQIVNDFQKGDIAEGYSVSREKKESFPLTVTSAQKNPTAFYLCASSIVDSSTDTQYFGPGTRLTVL.

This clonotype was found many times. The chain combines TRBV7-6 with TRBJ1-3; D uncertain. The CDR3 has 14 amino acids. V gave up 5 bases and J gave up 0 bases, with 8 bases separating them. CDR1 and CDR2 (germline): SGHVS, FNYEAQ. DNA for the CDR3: TGTGCCAGCAGCCTTCCGAGCTCTGGAAACACCATATATTTT. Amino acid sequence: CASSLPSSGNTIYF.

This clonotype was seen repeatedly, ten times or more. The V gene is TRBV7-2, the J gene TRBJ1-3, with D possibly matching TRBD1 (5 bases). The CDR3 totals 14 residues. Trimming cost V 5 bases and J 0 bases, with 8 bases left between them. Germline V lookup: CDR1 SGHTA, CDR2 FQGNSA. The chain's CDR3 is CASSQTDSGNTIYF. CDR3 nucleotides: TGTGCCAGCAGCCAGACAGACTCTGGAAACACCATATATTTT. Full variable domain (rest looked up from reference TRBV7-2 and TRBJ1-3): GAGVSQSPSNKVTEKGKDVELRCDPISGHTALYWYRQSLGQGLEFLIYFQGNSAPDKSGLPSDRFSAERTGGSVSTLTIQRTQQEDSAVYLCASSQTDSGNTIYFGEGSWLTVV.

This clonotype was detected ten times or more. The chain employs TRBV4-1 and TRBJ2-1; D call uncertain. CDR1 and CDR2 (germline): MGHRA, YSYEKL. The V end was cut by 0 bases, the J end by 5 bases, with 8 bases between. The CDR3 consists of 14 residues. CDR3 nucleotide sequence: TGCGCCAGCAGCCAAGAAAACAGAGACAATGAGCAGTTCTTC. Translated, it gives CASSQENRDNEQFF.

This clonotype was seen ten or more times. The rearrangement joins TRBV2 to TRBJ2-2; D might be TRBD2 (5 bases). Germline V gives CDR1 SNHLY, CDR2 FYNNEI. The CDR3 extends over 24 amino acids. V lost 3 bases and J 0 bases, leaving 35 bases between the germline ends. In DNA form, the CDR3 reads TGTGCCAGCAGTGAGCTAATTCCGGACTCAGCCTCTACTTTCACGGCAACGAACACCGGGGAGCTGTTTTTT. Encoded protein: CASSELIPDSASTFTATNTGELFF.

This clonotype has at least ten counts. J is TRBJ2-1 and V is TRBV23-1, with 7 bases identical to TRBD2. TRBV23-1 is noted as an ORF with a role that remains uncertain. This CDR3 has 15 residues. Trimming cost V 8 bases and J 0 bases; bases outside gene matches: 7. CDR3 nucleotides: TGCGCCAGCTTCCCGTGCGGGAGCTCCTACAATGAGCAGTTCTTC. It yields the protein CASFPCGSSYNEQFF.

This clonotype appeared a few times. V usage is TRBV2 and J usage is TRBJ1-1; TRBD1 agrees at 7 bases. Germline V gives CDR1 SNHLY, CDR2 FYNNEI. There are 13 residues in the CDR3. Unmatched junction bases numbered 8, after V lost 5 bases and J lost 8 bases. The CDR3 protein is CASSLQGLDEAFF. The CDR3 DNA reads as TGTGCCAGCAGTTTACAGGGGCTCGACGAAGCTTTCTTT.

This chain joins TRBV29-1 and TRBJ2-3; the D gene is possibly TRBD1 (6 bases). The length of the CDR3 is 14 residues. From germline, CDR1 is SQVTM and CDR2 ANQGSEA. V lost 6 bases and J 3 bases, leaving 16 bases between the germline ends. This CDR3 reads CSVGLQGATDTQYF. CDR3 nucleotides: TGCAGCGTGGGGCTACAGGGAGCTACAGATACGCAGTATTTT.

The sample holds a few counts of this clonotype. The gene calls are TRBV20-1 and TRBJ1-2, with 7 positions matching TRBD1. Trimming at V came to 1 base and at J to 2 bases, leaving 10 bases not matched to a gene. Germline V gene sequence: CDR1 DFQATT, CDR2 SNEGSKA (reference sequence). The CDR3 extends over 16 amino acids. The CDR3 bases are TGCAGTGCTAGAGTTTCTGGACAGGTTATGAACTATGGCTACACCTTC. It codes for CSARVSGQVMNYGYTF.

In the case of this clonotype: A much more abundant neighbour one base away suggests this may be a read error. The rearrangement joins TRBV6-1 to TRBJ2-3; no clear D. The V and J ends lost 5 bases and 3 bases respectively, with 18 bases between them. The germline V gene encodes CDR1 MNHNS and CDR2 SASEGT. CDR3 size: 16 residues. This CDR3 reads CASSTLSAIITDTQYF. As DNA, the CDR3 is TGTGCCAGCAGTACACTGTCAGCTATAATTACAGATACGCAGTATTTT.